A selection of T cell receptor beta chains follows, all from one sample in a study of T cells after yellow fever vaccination. TCRdb used MiXCR to reprocess the 5' RACE reads, holding one entry per CDR3 protein. The sample has about 45,000 distinct CDR3 sequences, roughly 7% seen once. The sequenced sample was CD8+ T cells not binding an NS4B(214-222) dextramer, sorted from PBMCs, obtained 45 days after the yellow fever booster vaccination. The receptors here all came from a man aged 25 to 45 who received the YFV17D yellow fever vaccine. CDR3s include the opening cysteine and the closing phenylalanine or tryptophan. The D gene is left open where the match is weak. Where a row states a size, it is once, few, many or the class of an expanded clone; other rows omit it.

D: -
V: TRBV29-1
size: many
J: TRBJ2-7
CDR3: CSVGQGGYEQYF
DNA: TGCAGCGTTGGTCAGGGGGGCTACGAGCAGTACTTC

D: -
V: TRBV4-3
size: many
J: TRBJ1-2
CDR3: CASSQGEGEYDGYTF
DNA: TGCGCCAGCAGCCAAGGGGAAGGGGAGTACGATGGCTACACCTTC

D: -
V: TRBV24-1
size: many
J: TRBJ2-3
CDR3: CATSESGRVSTDTQYF
DNA: TGTGCCACCAGTGAATCCGGGAGAGTCAGCACAGATACGCAGTATTTT

D: -
V: TRBV18
size: many
J: TRBJ2-5
CDR3: CASSPPDRYQETQYF
DNA: TGTGCCAGCTCACCCCCGGACCGGTACCAAGAGACCCAGTACTTC

D: -
V: TRBV12-3/TRBV12-4
size: many
J: TRBJ2-3
CDR3: CASSGPGPGMQYF
DNA: TGTGCCAGCAGTGGGCCCGGGCCAGGGATGCAGTATTTT

D: -
V: TRBV29-1
size: many
J: TRBJ2-1
CDR3: CSVPFGRGEQFF
DNA: TGCAGCGTCCCCTTCGGACGGGGTGAGCAGTTCTTC

D: -
V: TRBV10-2
size: many
J: TRBJ1-5
CDR3: CASSVGRNQPQHF
DNA: TGCGCCAGCAGTGTGGGGAGAAATCAGCCCCAGCATTTT

D: -
V: TRBV5-1
size: many
J: TRBJ2-3
CDR3: CASSSVAGGSTDTQYF
DNA: TGCGCCAGCAGCTCTGTAGCCGGTGGGAGCACAGATACGCAGTATTTT

D: -
V: TRBV12-3/TRBV12-4
size: many
J: TRBJ2-7
CDR3: CASSLTAPEQYF
DNA: TGTGCCAGCAGTTTAACAGCTCCCGAGCAGTACTTC

D: TRBD2
V: TRBV29-1
size: many
J: TRBJ2-5
CDR3: CSVRESGQETQYF
DNA: TGCAGCGTGCGGGAGTCGGGTCAAGAGACCCAGTACTTC

D: TRBD2
V: TRBV18
size: -
J: TRBJ2-1
CDR3: CASSPAAGDDAEQFF
DNA: TGTGCCAGCTCACCGGCAGCGGGAGATGATGCTGAGCAGTTCTTC

D: -
V: TRBV15
size: many
J: TRBJ1-1
CDR3: CATSRDEDGTEAFF
DNA: TGTGCCACCAGCAGAGACGAGGACGGCACTGAAGCTTTCTTT

D: -
V: TRBV19
size: many
J: TRBJ1-1
CDR3: CASSIHSLNTEAFF
DNA: TGTGCCAGTAGTATCCACAGCCTGAACACTGAAGCTTTCTTT

D: TRBD1
V: TRBV4-2
size: many
J: TRBJ1-5
CDR3: CASSPGTGDYSNQPQHF
DNA: TGTGCCAGCAGCCCAGGGACAGGAGATTATAGCAATCAGCCCCAGCATTTT

D: -
V: TRBV20-1
size: many
J: TRBJ2-1
CDR3: CSATQGWLRAYNEQFF
DNA: TGCAGTGCTACCCAGGGATGGTTGAGGGCTTACAATGAGCAGTTCTTC

D: TRBD1
V: TRBV5-4
size: -
J: TRBJ2-2
CDR3: CASSLGDRVPFAGELFF
DNA: TGTGCCAGCAGCTTGGGGGACAGGGTTCCCTTCGCCGGGGAGCTGTTTTTT

D: -
V: TRBV9
size: many
J: TRBJ2-3
CDR3: CASGTVSTDTQYF
DNA: TGTGCCAGCGGGACGGTTAGTACAGATACGCAGTATTTT

D: -
V: TRBV27
size: many
J: TRBJ2-1
CDR3: CASTKTVSSYNEQFF
DNA: TGTGCCAGCACCAAAACAGTGAGCTCCTACAATGAGCAGTTCTTC

D: -
V: TRBV2
size: many
J: TRBJ2-7
CDR3: CASIMTVEQYF
DNA: TGTGCCAGCATCATGACAGTCGAGCAGTACTTC

D: -
V: TRBV25-1
size: many
J: TRBJ1-1
CDR3: CASSPTMGSGTEAFF
DNA: TGTGCCAGCAGTCCAACCATGGGTTCGGGCACTGAAGCTTTCTTT

D: -
V: TRBV7-2
size: many
J: TRBJ2-3
CDR3: CASSLMGGTDTQYF
DNA: TGTGCCAGCAGCTTAATGGGGGGTACAGATACGCAGTATTTT

D: -
V: TRBV20-1
size: -
J: TRBJ1-5
CDR3: CSASVKGPGYNQPQHF
DNA: TGCAGTGCTAGCGTGAAGGGACCGGGGTACAATCAGCCCCAGCATTTT

D: -
V: TRBV29-1
size: many
J: TRBJ1-1
CDR3: CSVRGGRGSLNTEAFF
DNA: TGCAGCGTACGGGGGGGTCGTGGCAGCCTGAACACTGAAGCTTTCTTT

D: TRBD1
V: TRBV10-3
size: many
J: TRBJ2-3
CDR3: CAIREPGQQTDTQYF
DNA: TGTGCCATCAGGGAACCGGGACAGCAGACAGATACGCAGTATTTT

D: TRBD1
V: TRBV29-1
size: many
J: TRBJ2-7
CDR3: CSVPGQGAYEQYF
DNA: TGCAGCGTTCCGGGACAGGGGGCCTACGAGCAGTACTTC

D: -
V: TRBV5-1
size: many
J: TRBJ1-2
CDR3: CASSKTGPSGGYTF
DNA: TGCGCCAGCAGCAAAACCGGACCTTCTGGCGGCTACACCTTC

D: -
V: TRBV7-2
size: many
J: TRBJ2-5
CDR3: CASSDQGYPSETQYF
DNA: TGTGCCAGCAGCGACCAAGGGTACCCATCGGAGACCCAGTACTTC

D: -
V: TRBV6-6
size: many
J: TRBJ1-1
CDR3: CASSYAQNTEAFF
DNA: TGTGCCAGCAGCTACGCGCAGAACACTGAAGCTTTCTTT

D: -
V: TRBV10-2
size: many
J: TRBJ2-5
CDR3: CASTGQTQRAETQYF
DNA: TGCGCCAGCACCGGACAGACCCAACGTGCGGAGACCCAGTACTTC

D: -
V: TRBV6-5
size: many
J: TRBJ2-7
CDR3: CASSYVGGYEQYF
DNA: TGTGCCAGCAGTTACGTCGGGGGCTACGAGCAGTACTTC

D: TRBD2
V: TRBV6-5
size: many
J: TRBJ2-1
CDR3: CAVTSGSFEQFF
DNA: TGTGCCGTAACTAGCGGGAGCTTTGAGCAGTTCTTC

D: TRBD2
V: TRBV12-3/TRBV12-4
size: -
J: TRBJ2-1
CDR3: CASSPTSAIRVF
DNA: TGTGCCAGCAGCCCAACTAGCGCGATTAGGGTCTTC

D: -
V: TRBV5-6
size: -
J: TRBJ1-1
CDR3: CASSFSQLEAFF
DNA: TGTGCCAGCAGCTTTAGTCAGCTTGAAGCTTTCTTT

D: TRBD2
V: TRBV27
size: many
J: TRBJ2-1
CDR3: CASSGPGTSGLNEQFF
DNA: TGTGCCAGCAGCGGACCCGGGACTAGCGGACTCAATGAGCAGTTCTTC

D: TRBD2
V: TRBV29-1
size: many
J: TRBJ2-7
CDR3: CSVVSGSSYEQYF
DNA: TGCAGCGTTGTGAGCGGGAGCTCCTACGAGCAGTACTTC

D: -
V: TRBV4-2
size: many
J: TRBJ2-1
CDR3: CASRSGDEQFF
DNA: TGTGCCAGCCGCTCAGGGGATGAGCAGTTCTTC

D: TRBD1
V: TRBV5-1
size: many
J: TRBJ2-5
CDR3: CASSLVGQGGAETQYF
DNA: TGCGCCAGCAGCTTGGTAGGACAGGGTGGGGCGGAGACCCAGTACTTC

D: TRBD2
V: TRBV7-6
size: -
J: TRBJ2-1
CDR3: CASSATGGLYNEQFF
DNA: TGTGCCAGCAGCGCAACGGGAGGTCTTTACAATGAGCAGTTCTTC

D: -
V: TRBV10-3
size: many
J: TRBJ2-7
CDR3: CAITDPGRLEQYF
DNA: TGTGCCATCACGGACCCGGGACGACTCGAGCAGTACTTC

D: TRBD2
V: TRBV7-8
size: many
J: TRBJ2-3
CDR3: CASSSSGRSTDTQYF
DNA: TGTGCCAGCAGTAGTAGCGGGAGAAGCACAGATACGCAGTATTTT

D: TRBD2
V: TRBV5-6
size: many
J: TRBJ2-3
CDR3: CASSPGTSGGDTQYF
DNA: TGTGCCAGCAGCCCCGGGACTAGCGGGGGAGATACGCAGTATTTT

D: -
V: TRBV27
size: many
J: TRBJ2-1
CDR3: CASSPVGYNEQFF
DNA: TGTGCCAGCAGCCCAGTGGGGTACAATGAGCAGTTCTTC

D: -
V: TRBV4-1
size: many
J: TRBJ2-7
CDR3: CASSQGAIPSYEQYF
DNA: TGCGCCAGCAGCCAAGGTGCGATTCCCTCCTACGAGCAGTACTTC

D: TRBD2
V: TRBV7-3
size: many
J: TRBJ2-7
CDR3: CASSLTSGSSYEQYF
DNA: TGTGCCAGCAGCTTAACTAGCGGGAGTTCCTACGAGCAGTACTTC

D: TRBD1
V: TRBV3-1
size: many
J: TRBJ2-7
CDR3: CASSQVRTGDHEQYF
DNA: TGTGCCAGCAGCCAAGTGCGGACAGGGGACCACGAGCAGTACTTC

D: TRBD2
V: TRBV6-1
size: many
J: TRBJ2-5
CDR3: CASSEERLAGAQETQYF
DNA: TGTGCCAGCAGTGAAGAAAGGTTAGCGGGAGCTCAGGAGACCCAGTACTTC

D: TRBD2
V: TRBV6-5
size: -
J: TRBJ2-2
CDR3: CASSYTGGGVGELFF
DNA: TGTGCCAGCAGTTACACGGGAGGGGGTGTCGGGGAGCTGTTTTTT